This TCR beta chain is drawn from a study of T cells after yellow fever vaccination. This clonotype was counted only a few times. Antigen specificity is unknown. The CDR3 spans 14 residues. The germline V gene has CDR1 LGHDT and CDR2 YNNKEL (reference sequence). Germline trimming cut 4 bases from V and 5 bases from J; bases unmatched to any gene: 6. Study findings and constraints: Abundant clonotypes from the bulk population could contaminate FACS-sorted repertoires. A minor fraction of clonotypes spanned both CD4 and CD8 compartments.

The 5'RACE template-switching step produced TCR cDNA and added a universal primer site and UMIs. TCRdb re-derived calls from the 5' RACE reads in MiXCR, one entry per CDR3 protein. The repertoire holds about 550,000 distinct CDR3 sequences, with roughly a fifth as singletons. This sample comprised PBMCs, obtained 15 days after the yellow fever booster vaccination. This chain uses TRBV3-1 with TRBJ2-7; 9 bases agree with TRBD2. This TCR was recovered from a man aged 25 to 40 who received the YFV17D yellow fever vaccine. CDR3 nucleotides: TGTGCCAGCAGCCCCCGGACTAGCGTCCACGAGCAGTACTTC. Residues: CASSPRTSVHEQYF.